The T cell receptor beta chain described here comes from a study of blood T cells in healthy people across ages. As for the study in general: T cells yielded about one barcoded beta molecule per two cells through template switching.

Primed by a sample-barcoded 5' primer and a J-beta primer mix, a second PCR proceeded for about 6 to 11 cycles. Each CDR3 protein gets one entry after TCRdb re-called the 5' RACE reads with MiXCR. The table has roughly 2 million distinct CDR3 sequences, approximately 50% seen once. Notes on the study in general: In older individuals, TCR beta diversity per million T cells was lower, falling roughly linearly with age.

This clonotype occurred a few times. Its antigen remains unknown. Extraction of total RNA produced a minimum of 6 micrograms from each sample. The J segment lost 4 bases and the V segment lost 1 base, leaving 12 bases of the junction unmatched. Germline CDR1 is LGHNA and CDR2 is YSLEER. This CDR3 is built from 18 residues. This chain uses TRBV4-3 with TRBJ1-2; 10 positions agree with TRBD1. The clonotype originates from a woman between 35 and 50 years old in good health. The sample comprised blood. The CDR3 loop reads CASSQAPAGDRGIYGYTF. In DNA form, the CDR3 reads TGCGCCAGCAGCCAAGCCCCGGCGGGGGACAGGGGAATCTATGGCTACACCTTC.